The 10 T cell receptor beta chains below all came from one sample that was sequenced in a study of T-cell reconstitution after alpha-beta-depleted transplantation in children. It was with unique molecular identifiers that the TCRbeta library was prepared. From the PCR reads, TCRdb called clonotypes with MiXCR, one entry per CDR3 protein. The data contain around 490,000 distinct CDR3 sequences, 11% of them singletons. The source material was PBMCs, mostly from graft donor cells, sampled 180 days after TCRalphabeta/CD19-depleted stem cell transplant. The receptor source for this set is a female patient aged 2-15 years who had a stem cell transplant for aplastic anemia, so the T cells may come from the graft donor.

In regard to this clonotype: A much larger clone differs by one base, so this may be a read error. The conserved phenylalanine or tryptophan is not found at the CDR3 terminus, so this likely reflects a read error. The limits of the CDR3 on the DNA are not certain, so only TCRdb's listed CDR3 is given. The genes are TRBV7-9 and TRBJ2-7; TRBD2 reflects the table's D call only, with no check against the DNA. The CDR3 totals 12 residues, both ends included. The germline V gene encodes CDR1 SEHNR and CDR2 FQNEAQ (reference sequence). This CDR3 reads CASSLRTSGTYS.

This clonotype came up a few times. This sequence joins TRBV6-5 and TRBJ2-4; D call uncertain. Per germline, CDR1 MNHEY and CDR2 SVGAGI. There are 14 residues in the CDR3. V was clipped by 2 bases and J by 1 base, with 6 bases between them. The CDR3 reads CASSYMHAKNIQYF. The CDR3 nucleotides are TGTGCCAGCAGTTACATGCACGCCAAAAACATTCAGTACTTC.

This clonotype was seen at least ten times. As DNA, the CDR3 is TGCAGTGCTCGGGGACTACTCGGTGATCGAAATACGCAGTATTTT. The encoded protein is CSARGLLGDRNTQYF. V gene TRBV20-1 combines with J gene TRBJ2-3, with TRBD2 identical over 7 bases. This CDR3 is 15 amino acids long. In germline, CDR1 is DFQATT, CDR2 SNEGSKA (reference sequence). V shed 5 bases, J shed 7 bases, and the junction held 15 bases outside the gene matches.

CDR3 region: CASRGTGSSYEQYF. CDR3 sequence (DNA): TGTGCCAGCAGGGGGACAGGGTCGTCCTACGAGCAGTACTTC. The chain combines TRBV6-1 with TRBJ2-7; 9 bases map to TRBD1. V lost 6 bases, J lost 1 base, and 4 bases stayed unmatched. This CDR3 region has 14 residues. Germline V gene sequence: CDR1 MNHNS, CDR2 SASEGT.

This clonotype was observed a handful of times. The chain couples TRBV9 to TRBJ2-2; 8 bases align to TRBD2. Germline trimming cut 3 bases from V and 5 bases from J; bases unmatched to any gene: 3. In germline, CDR1 is SGDLS, CDR2 YYNGEE. CDR3 length equals 14 residues. CDR3 DNA: TGTGCCAGCAGCGCACCTAGCGGGACCGGGGAGCTGTTTTTT. Amino acids: CASSAPSGTGELFF.

The table lists this clonotype with many counts. This sequence joins TRBV5-1 and TRBJ1-1; TRBD1 agrees at 9 bases. The CDR3 length is 15 residues. Germline V gives CDR1 SGHRS, CDR2 YFSETQ. With V trimmed by 4 bases and J by 1 base, 5 bases remained unmatched. For the CDR3, the DNA is TGCGCCAGCAGCGTCGGGACAGGGCGGAACACTGAAGCTTTCTTT. It specifies CASSVGTGRNTEAFF.

This clonotype was found a few times. CDR3 DNA sequence: TGTGCCAGTAGTATGGAGGGGGCATCGGCTGAAGCTTTCTTT. Protein: CASSMEGASAEAFF. The V gene is TRBV19, the J gene TRBJ1-1, with 7 bases fitting TRBD1. Germline trimming cut 3 bases from V and 6 bases from J; bases unmatched to any gene: 7. The V gene's germline CDR1 is LNHDA and CDR2 SQIVND (reference sequence). This CDR3 has 14 amino acids.

There are a few counts of this clonotype. The chain carries TRBV6-1 and TRBJ2-2, with D possibly being TRBD1 or TRBD2 (5 bases each). Trimming took off 7 bases at V and 4 bases at J, with 13 bases between the two ends. The length of the CDR3 is 14 residues. CDR1 is MNHNS and CDR2 is SASEGT in the germline V gene. As DNA, the CDR3 is TGTGCCAGCACCGGGACCCTTCCCACCGGGGAGCTGTTTTTT. It translates to CASTGTLPTGELFF.

This clonotype showed up just a few times. The chain recombines TRBV5-1 with TRBJ1-1; no clear D. Trimming removed 1 base from V and 1 base from J, with 11 bases in between. The CDR3 covers 15 residues. Per germline, CDR1 SGHRS and CDR2 YFSETQ. The CDR3 DNA is TGCGCCAGCAGCTTGTTAATTGGAGGGAACACTGAAGCTTTCTTT. Translation gives CASSLLIGGNTEAFF.

The rearrangement joins TRBV6-5 to TRBJ2-7; D tentatively fits TRBD1 or TRBD2 (5 bases each). Between the trimmed V and J ends, which lost 2 bases and 1 base, there was a span of 9 bases. Germline loops: CDR1 MNHEY, CDR2 SVGAGI. The CDR3 loop spans 14 amino acids. CDR3 protein: CASSYRGVSYEQYF. In nucleotides, the CDR3 is TGTGCCAGCAGTTACAGGGGAGTATCCTACGAGCAGTACTTC.